This T cell receptor beta chain originates from a study of cytomegalovirus exposure and HLA in healthy donors. PCR employed 60 Vbeta and 13 Jbeta primers. TCRdb keeps only in-frame clones here, not all; method: immunoSEQ multiplex PCR. Of 200,000 to 250,000 clones in the sample, approximately 80% are singletons; the top ten hold around 0.2%. As regards this clone: The antigen remains unidentified.

The CDR3 contains 15 residues. After removal of 0 bases from V and 2 bases from J, the junction contained 3 bases not matched to a gene. Per germline, CDR1 SGHDN and CDR2 FVKESK. The study, taken as a whole, reports: TCR beta chains associated with HLA were, in a later analysis, more clonally expanded than equally common others.

The rearrangement uses TRBV14 and TRBJ2-7, with 8 bases identical to TRBD2. This receptor was obtained from a girl aged 2-10 years in good health and CMV-seronegative. What was sequenced was PBMCs. The CDR3 loop reads CASSQEGAGAYEQYF. CDR3 sequence (DNA): TGTGCCAGCAGCCAAGAAGGAGCGGGGGCCTACGAGCAGTACTTC. Using reference TRBV14 and TRBJ2-7 for the parts outside the CDR3, the full variable domain is EAGVTQFPSHSVIEKGQTVTLRCDPISGHDNLYWYRRVMGKEIKFLLHFVKESKQDESGMPNNRFLAERTGGTYSTLKVQPAELEDSGVYFCASSQEGAGAYEQYFGPGTRLTVT.